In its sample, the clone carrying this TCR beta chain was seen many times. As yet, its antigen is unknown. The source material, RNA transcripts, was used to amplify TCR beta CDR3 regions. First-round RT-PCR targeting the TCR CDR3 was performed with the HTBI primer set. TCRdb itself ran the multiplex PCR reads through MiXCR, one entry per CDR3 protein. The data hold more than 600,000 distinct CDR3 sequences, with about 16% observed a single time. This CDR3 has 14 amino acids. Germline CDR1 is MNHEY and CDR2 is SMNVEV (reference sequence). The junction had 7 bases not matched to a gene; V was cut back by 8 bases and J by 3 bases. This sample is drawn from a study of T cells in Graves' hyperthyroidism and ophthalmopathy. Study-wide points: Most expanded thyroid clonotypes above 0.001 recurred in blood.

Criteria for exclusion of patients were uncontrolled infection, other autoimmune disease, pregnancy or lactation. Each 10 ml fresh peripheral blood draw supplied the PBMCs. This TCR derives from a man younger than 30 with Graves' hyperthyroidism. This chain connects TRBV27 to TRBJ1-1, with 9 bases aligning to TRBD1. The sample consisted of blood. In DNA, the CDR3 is TGTGCCAGCGCACGCCGGGACAGGGACACTGAAGCTTTCTTT. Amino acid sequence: CASARRDRDTEAFF.